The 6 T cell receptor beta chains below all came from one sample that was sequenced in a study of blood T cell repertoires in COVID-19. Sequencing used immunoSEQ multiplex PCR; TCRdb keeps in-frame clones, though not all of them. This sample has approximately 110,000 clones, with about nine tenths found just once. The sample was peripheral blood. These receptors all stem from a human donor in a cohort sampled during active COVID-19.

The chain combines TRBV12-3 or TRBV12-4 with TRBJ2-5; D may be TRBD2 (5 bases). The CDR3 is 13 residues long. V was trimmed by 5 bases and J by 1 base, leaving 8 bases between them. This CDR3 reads CASSGGVQETQYF. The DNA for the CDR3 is TGTGCCAGCAGTGGAGGAGTCCAAGAGACCCAGTACTTC.

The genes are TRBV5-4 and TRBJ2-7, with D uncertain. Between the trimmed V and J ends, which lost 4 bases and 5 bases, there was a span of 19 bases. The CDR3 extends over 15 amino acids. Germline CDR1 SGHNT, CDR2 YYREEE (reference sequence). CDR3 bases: TGTGCCAGCAGCGTATCTATTGGTTCCGTCGACGAGCAGTACTTC. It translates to CASSVSIGSVDEQYF.

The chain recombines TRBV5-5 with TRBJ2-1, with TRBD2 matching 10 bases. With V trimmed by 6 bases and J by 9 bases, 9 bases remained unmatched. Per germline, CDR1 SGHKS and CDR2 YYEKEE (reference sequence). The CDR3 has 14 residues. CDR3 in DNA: TGTGCCAGCATCAGGAGGGCTAGCGGGGGTGAGCAGTTCTTC. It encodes CASIRRASGGEQFF.

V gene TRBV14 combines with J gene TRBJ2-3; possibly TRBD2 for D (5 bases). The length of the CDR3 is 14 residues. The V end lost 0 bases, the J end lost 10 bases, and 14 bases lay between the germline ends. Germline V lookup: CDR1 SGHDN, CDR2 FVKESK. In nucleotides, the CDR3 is TGTGCCAGCAGCCAAGAGGCAGGAGGTCTTGCGCAGTATTTT. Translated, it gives CASSQEAGGLAQYF.

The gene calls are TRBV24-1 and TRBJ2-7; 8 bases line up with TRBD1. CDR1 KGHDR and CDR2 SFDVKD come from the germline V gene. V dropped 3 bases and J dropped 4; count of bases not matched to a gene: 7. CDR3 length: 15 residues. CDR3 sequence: CATSDPGTGLYEQYF. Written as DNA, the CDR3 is TGTGCCACCAGTGATCCCGGGACAGGCTTATACGAGCAGTACTTC.

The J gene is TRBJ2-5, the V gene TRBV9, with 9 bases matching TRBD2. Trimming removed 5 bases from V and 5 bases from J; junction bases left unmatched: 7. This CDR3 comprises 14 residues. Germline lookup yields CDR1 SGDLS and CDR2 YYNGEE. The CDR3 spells CASSPGGRGETQYF. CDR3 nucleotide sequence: TGTGCCAGCAGTCCGGGCGGGAGGGGCGAGACCCAGTACTTC.